Below are 2 T cell receptor beta chains sequenced from a single sample in a study of T cells in localized non-small cell lung cancer. Method: immunoSEQ multiplex PCR; TCRdb's copy keeps in-frame clones and lacks some. The sample consists of tens of thousands of clones, 78% of them appearing once. The sequencing here drew on peripheral blood, taken before any cancer treatment. The receptor source for this set is a male donor at least 60 years old with stage II squamous cell lung carcinoma.

The V gene is TRBV7-9, the J gene TRBJ2-7; maybe TRBD2 (5 bases). Germline V gene lookup returns CDR1 SEHNR and CDR2 FQNEAQ (reference sequence). The CDR3 length is 13 residues. The V gene lost 1 base and the J gene lost 6 bases, with 10 bases spanning the gap. The CDR3: CASSLGGFSEQYF. Here the CDR3 DNA reads TGTGCCAGCAGCTTAGGAGGGTTTAGCGAGCAGTACTTC.

This sequence joins TRBV6-1 and TRBJ2-1, with 15 bases matching TRBD2. The ends lost 5 bases at V and 8 bases at J; junction bases unmatched: 4. Germline CDR1 reads MNHNS; CDR2 reads SASEGT. The CDR3 covers 15 residues. CDR3 nucleotide sequence: TGTGCCAGCAGTTGGACTAGCGGGGGGGCCCATGAGCAGTTCTTC. Residues: CASSWTSGGAHEQFF.